These 21 T cell receptor beta chains originate from one sample sequenced in a study of cytomegalovirus exposure and HLA in healthy donors (dated by TCRdb to about 2017). Libraries were made using the immunoSEQ multiplex PCR assay. The multiplex PCR relied on a mix of 60 forward primers for TCR Vbeta segments and 13 reverse primers for TCR Jbeta segments. The table was pulled from immuneACCESS by TCRdb, which kept in-frame rearrangements only. Such tables lose some clones; where checked, under half of the loss comes from unresolved V genes, and the rest has no known cause. For this sample the table gives 100,000 or so clones, of which approximately 73% were detected only once. The top ten constitute less than 4.5% of the sample. Sample: PBMCs. These receptors were obtained from a man aged 35 to 55 in good health and CMV-seronegative.

A note on this clone: The CDR3 does not close with the conserved phenylalanine or tryptophan, likely indicating a read error. This chain joins TRBV10-2 and TRBJ1-5, with D tentatively TRBD1 (5 bases). V dropped 6 bases and J dropped 3 bases, with 9 bases sitting between them. This CDR3 has 13 residues. Germline V gene data show CDR1 as WSHSY and CDR2 as SAAADI. CDR3 sequence (DNA): TGCGCCAGCAGCAGACAGTACAATCAGCCCCAGCATGTT. This sequence encodes CASSRQYNQPQHV.

This chain links TRBV2 with TRBJ2-3; weak D call: TRBD2 (6 bases). Germline CDR1 and CDR2: SNHLY and FYNNEI. Trimming shortened V by 3 bases and J by 5 bases, and 12 bases separated the two germline ends. CDR3 length: 14 amino acids. The CDR3 region has the DNA TGTGCCAGCAGTGAGCGGGGCCGCGGAGATACGCAGTATTTT. Encoded protein: CASSERGRGDTQYF.

This clone was counted a few times. J is TRBJ1-1 and V is TRBV19, with 11 bases aligning to TRBD1. The trim removed 10 bases at V and 5 bases at J, leaving 6 bases unmatched. This CDR3 spans 13 amino acids. Germline V CDR1 and CDR2: LNHDA, SQIVND (reference sequence). The chain's CDR3 is CATRDRGRTEAFF. The CDR3 nucleotides are TGTGCCACCCGGGACAGGGGGAGGACTGAAGCTTTCTTT.

In its sample, this clone was seen a few times. The chain carries TRBV13 and TRBJ1-6; 8 bases map to TRBD1. Germline-derived CDR1 and CDR2 are PRHDT and FYEKMQ (reference sequence). Trimming at V came to 5 bases and at J to 13 bases, leaving 10 bases not matched to a gene. This CDR3 is built from 14 residues. The CDR3 loop is CASSPRTGTHPLHF. In DNA form, the CDR3 reads TGTGCCAGCAGCCCCCGGACAGGGACCCACCCCCTCCACTTT.

This clone was counted between two and nine times. This chain joins TRBV10-3 and TRBJ2-3; 10 bases are shared with TRBD1. Per the germline V gene, CDR1 is ENHRY and CDR2 is SYGVKD. This CDR3 contains 16 residues. J gave up 5 bases and V 3 bases, and 8 bases lay outside the gene matches. The CDR3 sequence: CAISEHGTGAIDTQYF. CDR3 nucleotides: TGTGCCATCAGTGAACATGGGACAGGGGCAATAGATACGCAGTATTTT.

This rearrangement joins TRBV7-2 to TRBJ2-5; D gene uncertain. In germline, CDR1 is SGHTA, CDR2 FQGNSA. This CDR3 is 15 amino acids long. Trimming cost V 5 bases and J 14 bases, with 27 bases left between them. The CDR3: CASSLEAYVASPPYF. DNA for the CDR3: TGTGCCAGCAGCCTCGAGGCCTATGTAGCCTCGCCCCCATACTTC.

The J gene is TRBJ2-3, the V gene TRBV4-1; 13 positions match TRBD2. This CDR3 comprises 18 residues. V lost 4 bases and J lost 3; bases outside the gene matches: 10. The germline V gene encodes CDR1 MGHRA and CDR2 YSYEKL. The CDR3 region has the DNA TGCGCCAGCAGCCGCCGACTAGCGGGGGGAGAGGGGACAGATACGCAGTATTTT. Its protein product is CASSRRLAGGEGTDTQYF.

V and J are TRBV2 and TRBJ1-1; 8 bases align to TRBD1. The CDR3 consists of 13 residues. Germline lookup yields CDR1 SNHLY and CDR2 FYNNEI. V lost 8 bases to trimming and J lost 5 bases; unmatched junction nucleotides: 7. The CDR3 protein is CASQLTGDTEAFF. CDR3 nucleotides: TGTGCCAGCCAACTGACAGGGGATACTGAAGCTTTCTTT. Full variable domain (rest looked up from reference TRBV2 and TRBJ1-1): EPEVTQTPSHQVTQMGQEVILRCVPISNHLYFYWYRQILGQKVEFLVSFYNNEISEKSEIFDDQFSVERPDGSNFTLKIRSTKLEDSAMYFCASQLTGDTEAFFGQGTRLTVV.

This chain uses TRBV11-2 with TRBJ2-7; D remains unclear. The germline V gene encodes CDR1 SGHAT and CDR2 FQNNGV. V was cut by 2 bases and J by 2 bases, with 13 bases left in between. CDR3 length: 15 amino acids. The CDR3 DNA reads TGTGCCAGCAGCTTACCATTCCAGGCTCCCTACGAGCAGTACTTC. Its translation: CASSLPFQAPYEQYF.

This clone was recorded only once. CDR3 sequence reads: CASSGGQGAGNEQFF. The CDR3 nucleotides read TGCGCCAGCAGTGGTGGACAGGGGGCAGGTAATGAGCAGTTCTTC. V gene TRBV10-2 combines with J gene TRBJ2-1; 11 nucleotides line up with TRBD1. CDR1 and CDR2 from the germline V gene are WSHSY and SAAADI. The CDR3 is 15 amino acids. With V trimmed by 4 bases and J by 7 bases, 6 bases remained unmatched.

The chain couples TRBV2 to TRBJ2-7, with TRBD1 identical over 8 bases. The CDR3 runs 14 residues. V lost 2 bases and J lost 7; bases outside the gene matches: 7. Germline V gene data show CDR1 as SNHLY and CDR2 as FYNNEI. The DNA for the CDR3 is TGTGCCAGCAGTGAACAGGGGGCGAGTGGAGAGCAGTACTTC. Its translation: CASSEQGASGEQYF.

This chain uses TRBV5-6 with TRBJ2-7; D is unresolved. The CDR3 totals 13 residues. In germline, CDR1 is SGHDT, CDR2 YYEEEE. V dropped 2 bases and J dropped 2 bases, with 8 bases sitting between them. For the CDR3, the DNA is TGTGCCAGCAGCTTTATCCAGACCTACGAGCAGTACTTC. This gives the protein CASSFIQTYEQYF. Using reference TRBV5-6 and TRBJ2-7 for the parts outside the CDR3, the full variable domain is DAGVTQSPTHLIKTRGQQVTLRCSPKSGHDTVSWYQQALGQGPQFIFQYYEEEERQRGNFPDRFSGHQFPNYSSELNVNALLLGDSALYLCASSFIQTYEQYFGPGTRLTVT.

The rearrangement joins TRBV5-1 to TRBJ2-3, with D unclear. Germline V lookup: CDR1 SGHRS, CDR2 YFSETQ. V was clipped by 4 bases and J by 4 bases, with 16 bases between them. The CDR3 is 15 amino acids. The CDR3 loop reads CASSPSANRADTQYF. The CDR3, as DNA: TGCGCCAGCAGCCCTTCCGCAAACCGCGCAGATACGCAGTATTTT.

This clone has more than one count but fewer than ten. The chain uses TRBV5-6 and TRBJ1-6; possibly TRBD1 for D (5 bases). V was pared by 0 bases and J by 10 bases, with 11 bases between. The CDR3 is 14 amino acids. The germline V gene encodes CDR1 SGHDT and CDR2 YYEEEE. For the CDR3, the DNA is TGTGCCAGCAGCTTGGAGGGGTTAGGGTCACCCCTCCACTTT. Protein: CASSLEGLGSPLHF. Based on the CDR3 plus reference TRBV5-6 and TRBJ1-6, the full variable domain is DAGVTQSPTHLIKTRGQQVTLRCSPKSGHDTVSWYQQALGQGPQFIFQYYEEEERQRGNFPDRFSGHQFPNYSSELNVNALLLGDSALYLCASSLEGLGSPLHFGNGTRLTVT.

The chain has TRBV21-1 and TRBJ1-5; the table gives TRBD1 as D, unverified against the DNA. TRBV21-1 is designated a pseudogene. This CDR3 has 14 amino acids. CDR3 nucleotide sequence: TGTGCCAGCAGCAAGAGGCAGGGTTGTCAGCCCCAGCATTTT. Its translation is CASSKRQGCQPQHF.

V gene TRBV4-1 combines with J gene TRBJ2-7; TRBD2 aligns across 13 bases. The CDR3 loop spans 15 amino acids. V lost 1 base, J lost 3 bases, and 0 bases stayed unmatched. From germline, CDR1 is MGHRA and CDR2 YSYEKL. The CDR3 region is CASSQGLAGGYEQYF. In nucleotides, the CDR3 is TGCGCCAGCAGCCAAGGACTAGCGGGGGGCTACGAGCAGTACTTC.

The chain recombines TRBV10-3 with TRBJ1-1; the D gene is possibly TRBD1 (6 bases). The germline CDR1 and CDR2 sequences are ENHRY and SYGVKD. The CDR3 length is 15 residues. V was shortened by 6 bases and J by 5 bases, with 19 bases between the two germline ends. CDR3 residues: CAIRTAGGAGTEAFF. The CDR3 bases are TGTGCCATCAGGACGGCCGGGGGGGCAGGTACTGAAGCTTTCTTT.

The chain recombines TRBV11-2 with TRBJ2-7; tentative D call: TRBD1 (6 bases). CDR3 length equals 13 residues. The V gene lost 11 bases and the J gene lost 3 bases, with 17 bases spanning the gap. The germline V gene encodes CDR1 SGHAT and CDR2 FQNNGV. The CDR3 sequence: CASSRGGSYEQYF. Here the CDR3 DNA reads TGTGCCTCCTCCCGAGGGGGTAGCTACGAGCAGTACTTC.

This chain joins TRBV4-2 and TRBJ1-4; D not certain. The germline V gene encodes CDR1 LGHNA and CDR2 YNFKEQ. CDR3 length: 14 residues. V gave up 2 bases and J gave up 4 bases, with 8 bases separating them. In DNA, the CDR3 is TGTGCCAGCAGCCAACAGGACTTTAATGAAAAACTGTTTTTT. Its translation: CASSQQDFNEKLFF.

The chain uses TRBV5-1 and TRBJ1-2, with D perhaps matching TRBD1 (5 bases). V was pared by 5 bases and J by 2 bases, with 10 bases between. There are 13 residues in the CDR3. The germline gives CDR1 SGHRS, CDR2 YFSETQ. CDR3 bases: TGCGCCAGCAGTGAGGAGGGGAACTATGGCTACACCTTC. Amino acid sequence: CASSEEGNYGYTF.

The chain has TRBV5-1 and TRBJ2-7, with 8 bases identical to TRBD1. The junction had 12 bases not matched to a gene; V was cut back by 0 bases and J by 4 bases. CDR3 length: 17 amino acids. Germline values: CDR1 SGHRS, CDR2 YFSETQ. The CDR3, as DNA: TGCGCCAGCAGCTTGGGGGGGAGCAGGGGGCAGGTTTACGAGCAGTACTTC. This codes for CASSLGGSRGQVYEQYF.